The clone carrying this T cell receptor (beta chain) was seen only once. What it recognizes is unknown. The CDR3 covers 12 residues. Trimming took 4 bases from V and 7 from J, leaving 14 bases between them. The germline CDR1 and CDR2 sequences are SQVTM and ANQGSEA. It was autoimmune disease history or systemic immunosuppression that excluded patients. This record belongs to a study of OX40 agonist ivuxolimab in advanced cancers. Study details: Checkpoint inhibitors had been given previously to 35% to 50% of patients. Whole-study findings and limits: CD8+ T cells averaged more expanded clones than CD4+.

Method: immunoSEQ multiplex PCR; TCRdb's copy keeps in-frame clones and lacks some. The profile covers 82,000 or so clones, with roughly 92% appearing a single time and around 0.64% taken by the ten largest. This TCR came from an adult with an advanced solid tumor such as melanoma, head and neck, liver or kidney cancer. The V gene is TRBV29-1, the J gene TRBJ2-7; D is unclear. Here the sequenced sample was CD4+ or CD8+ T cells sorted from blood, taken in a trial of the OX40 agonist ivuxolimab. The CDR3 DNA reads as TGCAGCGTTGCTGCTGAACTGGGTGAGCAGTACTTC. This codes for CSVAAELGEQYF.